This entry features one TCR beta chain sequence. This clone's antigen is unknown. No quality values exist for individual bases; no much larger clone is one base distant. The library was produced with the immunoSEQ multiplex PCR assay. A mixture of 60 forward primers for TCR Vbeta segments and 13 reverse primers for TCR Jbeta segments was used in the multiplex PCR. The CDR3 region of rearranged TCR beta genes was amplified from genomic DNA with a multiplex PCR assay. The amplified TCR beta libraries were sequenced on the Illumina HiSeq System as 87-base-pair reads. The study's processing was this. A later analysis counted some 80 million unique TCR beta chains across the 550 to 700 repertoires, and about 10 million of these chains were shared by at least two donors. To remove PCR and sequencing errors, raw reads were error-corrected and collapsed into unique sequences using a nearest-neighbor algorithm that merged closely related sequences. CDR3 sequences were aligned to IMGT reference sequences to assign V, D and J gene segments. For a sequence to be retained, at least a six-nucleotide match to both a V gene segment and a J gene segment was required. A rearrangement counted as productive if the CDR3 had no stop codons and remained in frame with V and J, and every other rearrangement counted as non-productive. CDR3 was defined by IMGT convention, running from the second conserved V-encoded cysteine to the conserved J-encoded phenylalanine. Sequences without an unambiguous match to a single V gene segment were excluded from the earlier analysis of 500 to 700 of the donors. An earlier analysis of several hundred of the donors called V segments functional above 56.7% productive rearrangements and segregating when the between-donor standard deviation exceeded 5%. A statistical classification framework was built to diagnose cytomegalovirus status from the catalog of TCR beta chain sequences. In a later analysis, V and J genes were assigned by comparing TCR nucleotide sequences against IMGT/GENE-DB human TR gene sequences. Using the TCRdist pipeline, a later analysis assigned CDR3 sequences along with most-parsimonious VDJ recombination scenarios. In a later analysis, every TCR beta chain was defined by the combination of its CDR3 amino acid sequence and its V-gene family, and reads without a unique V-gene family were dropped. As a way to deal with suspected cross-contamination and a sequencing artifact, a later analysis dropped 450 to 700 nucleotide sequences that were highly shared and had low generation probability. A later analysis calculated a clonal expansion index for each public chain from normalized within-repertoire ranks of inferred template counts. Generation probabilities in a later analysis came from a VDJ recombination model fitted to out-of-frame rearrangements, and those results were checked against IGoR. In a later analysis, TCR-TCR, TCR-HLA and TCR-CMV co-occurrence was scored with hypergeometric tests, and a repertoire-size bias correction was applied to TCR pairs. To estimate false discovery rates, a later analysis permuted the HLA or CMV assignments 20 times. In a later analysis, co-occurring TCRs were grouped with DBSCAN, and TCRdist sequence similarity was added when clustering was performed within HLA-allele-positive subsets. Repertoires with fewer than 30,000 or more than 120,000 public chains were left out of co-occurrence clustering, as were a handful of repertoires with anomalous nucleotide sharing. TCRdb holds this immuneACCESS table with in-frame rearrangements only. Some clones are missing; in checked studies, unresolved V genes explain under half, and the rest has no known cause. That table furnishes V, J and clone size, whereas the DNA furnished D and trimming. In this sample the table shows some 150,000 clones, over 70% of which occur a single time. 5.7% of the sample lies in the top ten.

This record belongs to a study of cytomegalovirus exposure and HLA in healthy donors (dated by TCRdb to about 2017). About the study as a whole: According to an earlier analysis of 587 of the donors, about 179 million T cells yielded 95 million to 140 million unique TCR beta sequences and about 300 Gb of sequence data. Roughly 300 gigabases of sequencing data and 78 million or so unique TCR sequences were included in an early release covering about 600 HLA-typed donors. Of the 300 to 500 genotyped donors, 80% to 90% were placed in the genetic ancestry cluster associated with self-reported Caucasian donors. The study was designed to test whether signatures of past pathogen exposure could be identified by cataloging public T cell receptors. The study profiled the T cell repertoires of approximately 700 subjects by immunosequencing and related them to cytomegalovirus serostatus. Besides the first cohort of roughly 640 subjects, a separate validation cohort made up of 120 different subjects was used. High-throughput TCR immunosequencing, statistical association of individual TCRs with disease status, and machine learning were combined to predict cytomegalovirus infection status. A later analysis re-analyzed previously published TCR beta repertoires from 650 to 800 donors and added high-resolution HLA genotyping to study TCR occurrence patterns. In the later analysis, no new phenotypic data were used to find candidate immune exposures; instead, reliance was placed on TCR beta sequences and their occurrence across donors. An earlier analysis of fewer than 700 of the donors applied high-throughput TCR beta sequencing to assess whether each TCR beta V gene segment acted as functional or pseudogenic. Donor age, sex, ethnicity and CMV serostatus were collected together with the repertoire data. A later genetic analysis used genome-wide SNP genotypes for about 60% of the roughly 670 donors, treating that subset as a discovery cohort. Every discovery cohort repertoire had been produced on one sequencing platform. HLA typing included class I and class II loci at four-digit resolution. The number of donors typed differed by locus, with 629-630 for A, B, C, DRB1 and DQB1, over 500 for DQA1, 600 to 610 for DPA1, and 400 to 490 for DPB1. Because of strong linkage in the cohort, roughly five DR-DQ haplotypes were treated as single units for association and clustering. Among some 400 genotyped donors of the cohort, an average of 235,054 unique TCR beta nucleotide sequences were sequenced per donor, around a sixth of them non-productive. The paper as a whole reports these results and caveats: Because counts were too low, seventeen rarely observed V segments, including chromosome 9 orphons, were excluded from the earlier analysis of fewer than 650 of the donors. Roughly uniform sequencing depth across donors was assumed in presence/absence analyses, although this assumption may not hold. Specific HLA alleles were associated with 16,951 TCR beta sequences at a false discovery rate of 0.05 in a later analysis. In a later analysis, TCR association rates were found to vary across HLA loci, with the most associated TCRs seen for DRB1 alleles and the fewest for HLA-C alleles. According to a later analysis, most CMV-associated TCR beta chains appeared to be HLA-restricted, and the HLA associations seemed to be driven largely by CMV exposure. Strong co-occurrence of HLA alleles, especially DR and DQ, made assigning TCR associations to individual alleles difficult. Because some donors lacked HLA typing at each locus, the association tests relied only on the typed subset. The study listed 150 to 200 TCR beta chains as associated with cytomegalovirus. Compared with equally common non-associated chains, HLA-associated TCR beta chains in a later analysis were more clonally expanded and had lower generation probabilities. Linkage disequilibrium might explain the correlated functional status among segregating V segments, but an unknown experimental factor could not be ruled out. In this cohort, only TCR beta chains were sequenced, and detectable features were limited by the absence of alpha or paired-chain data. CMV serostatus was the only immune exposure information available for the cohort. According to the authors, the approach could potentially be generalized to other disease states and immunological phenotypes. A cluster of highly shared sequence variants was judged likely to be a technical artifact of the sequencing pipeline. Broadly in line with IMGT annotations, most TCR beta V segments showed up in productive rearrangements about 87% or about 30% of the time in an earlier analysis of several hundred of the donors. Cytomegalovirus status was reported to be diagnosed by the classifier with high specificity and sensitivity in both the original and validation cohorts. In a later genetic analysis, a missense DCLRE1C variant was associated with V-gene and J-gene trimming of TCR beta chains, and the association was replicated in an independent cohort. In a later genetic analysis, fewer N-insertions in productive TCRs were reported among donors in an Asian-associated ancestry cluster than the 666-donor mean. While some public TCRs were present in many individuals, most TCR sequences turned up only very rarely across donors. In a later analysis, several top co-occurrence clusters were reported to appear linked to parvovirus B19, influenza, CMV and Epstein-Barr virus. A further reported finding was that TCR beta sequences accurately predicted the HLA-A and HLA-B alleles for most subjects in the first cohort. A few of the identified cytomegalovirus-associated TCR beta chains were confirmed in vitro to be specific for cytomegalovirus antigens.

The cohort was made up of under 800 healthy bone marrow donors. At the time of sampling, every cohort member was nominally healthy, though immune exposures that went unrecorded were likely present. The donor tested CMV seropositive, placing the donor among the 289 seropositive members of the cohort. Each donor provided a peripheral blood sample, and peripheral blood mononuclear cells were used for TCR beta sequencing. Genomic DNA extraction from the blood cell samples was performed with the Qiagen DNeasy Blood Extraction Kit. The sequenced sample consisted of PBMCs. This receptor was taken from a man between 25 and 39 years old in good health and CMV-seropositive.

The nucleotide sequence is TGTGCCAGCAGGAGCGACCCTCTTAATGAAAAACTGTTTTTT. This codes for CASRSDPLNEKLFF. The chain joins TRBV28 to TRBJ1-4, with the D gene uncertain. V is cut by 6 bases and J by 4 bases, and the space between the germline ends is 12 bases. The CDR3, from cysteine to phenylalanine, totals 14 residues. The only DNA kept is the CDR3, 42 bases in frame from the first base. CDR1 and CDR2 were assigned from the germline V gene as MDHEN and SYDVKM.